This entry is about one TCR beta chain. Its antigen is unknown. The record has no base qualities; no much larger clone is one base away. The data derive from a study of cytomegalovirus exposure and HLA in healthy donors (dated by TCRdb to 2016 to 2017). Notes on the research overall: An earlier analysis of some 500 of the donors reported about 290 Gb of sequence data and about 100 million unique TCR beta sequences from about 200 million T cells. All discovery cohort repertoires had been generated using a single sequencing platform. In addition to the first cohort of hundreds of subjects, a separate validation cohort of some 120 different subjects was used. The genetic ancestry cluster associated with self-reported Caucasian donors included about 81% of the 350 to 500 genotyped donors. To predict cytomegalovirus infection status, the study brought together high-throughput TCR immunosequencing, statistical association of individual TCRs with disease status, and machine learning. The study used immunosequencing to profile the T cell repertoires of 666 subjects and linked those repertoires to cytomegalovirus serostatus. Across some 400 genotyped donors of the cohort, an average of about 240,000 unique TCR beta nucleotide sequences per donor were sequenced, and around 20% of those sequences were non-productive. HLA typing included class I and class II loci at four-digit resolution. The aim of the study was to test whether cataloging public T cell receptors could identify signatures of past pathogen exposure. Rather than using new phenotypic data, the later analysis identified candidate immune exposures from TCR beta sequences and from how often those sequences occurred across donors. Donor age, sex, ethnicity and CMV serostatus were compiled together with the repertoire data. To decide whether each TCR beta V gene segment behaved as functional or pseudogenic, an earlier analysis of approximately 590 of the donors relied on high-throughput TCR beta sequencing. An early release covering roughly 640 HLA-typed donors comprised approximately 300 gigabases of sequencing data and 85 million or so unique TCR sequences. To study patterns of TCR occurrence, a later analysis re-analyzed previously published TCR beta repertoires from 666 donors and added high-resolution HLA genotyping. A later genetic analysis used genome-wide SNP genotypes for about 60% of the 666 donors, treating that subset as a discovery cohort. Typing coverage varied by locus: roughly 629-630 donors for A, B, C, DRB1 and DQB1; more than 500 for DQA1; more than 600 for DPA1; roughly 450 for DPB1. A handful of DR-DQ haplotypes were treated as single units for association and clustering because of strong linkage in the cohort.

Receptor amplification or capture employed the immunoSEQ multiplex PCR assay. A mixture of 60 forward primers for TCR Vbeta segments and 13 reverse primers for TCR Jbeta segments was used in the multiplex PCR. A multiplex PCR assay on genomic DNA amplified the CDR3 region of rearranged TCR beta genes. The Illumina HiSeq System was used to sequence the amplified TCR beta libraries as 87-base-pair reads. As for the authors' bioinformatics: A later analysis tallied 75 million to 95 million unique TCR beta chains across the 700 or so repertoires, and approximately 11 million of those chains were shared by two or more donors. Raw reads were error-corrected and collapsed into unique sequences by a nearest-neighbor algorithm in which closely related sequences were merged to remove PCR and sequencing errors. CDR3 sequences were aligned to IMGT reference sequences to assign V, D and J gene segments. For a sequence to be retained, a match of at least six nucleotides to both a V gene segment and a J gene segment was required. A rearrangement counted as productive if the CDR3 had no stop codons and remained in frame with V and J, and every other rearrangement counted as non-productive. CDR3 was defined according to IMGT convention as the region running from the second conserved V-encoded cysteine to the conserved J-encoded phenylalanine. The earlier analysis of some 600 of the donors excluded sequences that lacked an unambiguous match to a single V gene segment. An earlier analysis of a few hundred of the donors classified V segments as functional when productive rearrangements were above 56.7% and as segregating when the standard deviation between donors was above 5%. A statistical classification framework was built for diagnosing cytomegalovirus status from the catalog of TCR beta chain sequences. V and J gene assignment, in a later analysis, came from comparing TCR nucleotide sequences with IMGT/GENE-DB human TR gene sequences. The TCRdist pipeline was used in a later analysis to assign CDR3 sequences and most-parsimonious VDJ recombination scenarios. In a later analysis, every TCR beta chain was defined by the combination of its CDR3 amino acid sequence and its V-gene family, and reads without a unique V-gene family were dropped. As a way to deal with suspected cross-contamination and a sequencing artifact, a later analysis dropped hundreds of nucleotide sequences that were highly shared and had low generation probability. A later analysis calculated a clonal expansion index for each public chain from normalized within-repertoire ranks of inferred template counts. In a later analysis, generation probabilities were computed using a VDJ recombination model fitted to out-of-frame rearrangements, and the results were checked against IGoR. In a later analysis, TCR-TCR, TCR-HLA and TCR-CMV co-occurrence was scored with hypergeometric tests, and a repertoire-size bias correction was applied to TCR pairs. In a later analysis, false discovery rates were estimated by permuting HLA or CMV assignments 20 times. In a later analysis, co-occurring TCRs were grouped with DBSCAN, and TCRdist sequence similarity was added when clustering was performed within HLA-allele-positive subsets. Repertoires with fewer than 30,000 or more than 120,000 public chains, plus five repertoires with anomalous nucleotide sharing, were excluded from co-occurrence clustering. TCRdb provides this immuneACCESS table in a form limited to in-frame rearrangements. Some clones are lacking; in checked studies, under half of them reflect an unresolved V gene, and why the rest are absent is not known. V and J calls and clone size are given by that table; D and trimming were obtained from the DNA. In all, the sample holds roughly 150,000 clones, and around 75% of those were seen once. Under 3% of the sample goes to the ten largest clones.

From the cysteine through the phenylalanine, the CDR3 covers 10 amino acids. Only the CDR3 region is kept as DNA, spanning 30 bases read in frame from base 1. Trimmed from V: 5 bases; trimmed from J: 13 bases; junction bases lacking a gene match: 5. Sequences DFQATT (CDR1) and SNEGSKA (CDR2) are obtained from the germline V gene (reference sequence). Study-wide findings and limitations: The classifier was reported to diagnose cytomegalovirus status with high specificity and sensitivity in both the original cohort and the validation cohort. Compared with equally common non-associated chains, HLA-associated TCR beta chains in a later analysis were more clonally expanded and had lower generation probabilities. It was suggested by the authors that the approach could potentially be generalized to other disease states and immunological phenotypes. Roughly uniform sequencing depth across donors was assumed in presence/absence analyses, although this assumption may not hold. While some public TCRs were present in many individuals, most TCR sequences turned up only very rarely across donors. Specific HLA alleles were associated with 16,951 TCR beta sequences at a false discovery rate of 0.05 in a later analysis. A later analysis reported that several top co-occurrence clusters appeared linked to parvovirus B19, influenza, CMV and Epstein-Barr virus. This cohort had only TCR beta chains sequenced, and the lack of alpha or paired-chain data limited which features could be detected. Correlated functional status among segregating V segments might be attributable to linkage disequilibrium, but an unknown experimental factor could not be ruled out. The only immune exposure information available for the cohort was CMV serostatus. A further reported finding was that TCR beta sequences accurately predicted the HLA-A and HLA-B alleles for most subjects in the first cohort. In vitro tests confirmed that a few of the cytomegalovirus-associated TCR beta chains recognize cytomegalovirus antigens. Most CMV-associated TCR beta chains appeared to be HLA-restricted in a later analysis, and the HLA associations seemed to be driven largely by CMV exposure. The earlier analysis of approximately 540 of the donors excluded over 15 rarely observed V segments, including chromosome 9 orphons, because counts were too low. In an earlier analysis of approximately 590 of the donors, most TCR beta V segments appeared in productive rearrangements about 90% or about 30% of the time, broadly matching IMGT annotations. According to a later genetic analysis, donors in an Asian-associated ancestry cluster had fewer N-insertions in productive TCRs than the roughly 700-donor mean. Because some donors lacked HLA typing at each locus, the association tests relied only on the typed subset. In a later analysis, the rate of TCR association differed among HLA loci, with DRB1 alleles having the most associated TCRs and HLA-C alleles having the fewest. The 87-base-pair reads could not distinguish some IMGT-functional V segments, including TRBV6-2 and TRBV6-3, so those segments were excluded. A cluster of highly shared sequence variants was judged likely to be a technical artifact of the sequencing pipeline. A later genetic analysis associated a missense DCLRE1C variant with V-gene and J-gene trimming of TCR beta chains, and an independent cohort replicated the association. In the study, 164 TCR beta chains were listed as associated with cytomegalovirus. When HLA alleles, especially DR and DQ, strongly co-occurred, TCR associations were difficult to assign to individual alleles.

In total, just over 650 healthy bone marrow donors made up the cohort. All cohort members were sampled while nominally healthy, although unrecorded immune exposures were likely present. The donor tested CMV seronegative and was one of the 352 seronegative cohort members. Each donor provided a peripheral blood sample, and peripheral blood mononuclear cells were used for TCR beta sequencing. The Qiagen DNeasy Blood Extraction Kit was used to extract genomic DNA from the blood cell samples. The sequence came from a male donor in good health and CMV-seronegative. The chain is made from TRBV20-1 and TRBJ1-2; 9 bases in between match TRBD1. Sequencing was carried out using PBMCs. The CDR3 in this case is CSAGTGSPTF. The nucleotides are TGCAGTGCTGGGACAGGGTCCCCCACCTTC.